This paragraph reports one T cell receptor beta chain. The data belong to a study of CD8 T cells in Susac syndrome. RNA totalling roughly 0.5 to 1 ug underwent reverse transcription with random hexamers. One entry per CDR3 protein, called by TCRdb with MiXCR from the immunoSEQ multiplex PCR reads. Here the sample spans around 130,000 distinct CDR3 sequences, approximately 95% being singletons. The CDR3 runs 15 residues. CDR1 is LGHDT and CDR2 is YNNKEL in the germline V gene (reference sequence). Unmatched junction bases numbered 2, after V lost 0 bases and J lost 4 bases. This receptor was taken from a human donor with multiple sclerosis. The rearrangement uses TRBV3-1 and TRBJ2-3, with 9 bases that match TRBD2. The sample taken for sequencing was CD4+ T cells from PBMCs. This CDR3 is CASSQEGLAADTQYF. As DNA, the CDR3 is TGTGCCAGCAGCCAAGAGGGACTAGCTGCAGATACGCAGTATTTT.